This T cell receptor beta chain was captured by sequencing in a study of cytomegalovirus exposure and HLA in healthy donors (TCRdb year 2017). Broadly, across the study: An earlier analysis of some 600 of the donors reported 276 Gb of sequence data and some 110 million unique TCR beta sequences obtained from some 200 million T cells. Roughly 310 gigabases of sequencing data and some 85 million unique TCR sequences were included in an early release covering 550 to 650 HLA-typed donors. Of the approximately 400 genotyped donors, about 80% fell in the genetic ancestry cluster associated with self-reported Caucasian donors. The study aimed to test whether signatures of past pathogen exposure could be identified by cataloging public T cell receptors. The T cell repertoires of around 670 subjects were profiled by immunosequencing and related to cytomegalovirus serostatus. Along with the 666-subject first cohort, a separate validation cohort of over a hundred different subjects was used. To predict cytomegalovirus infection status, the study combined high-throughput TCR immunosequencing, statistical association of individual TCRs with disease status, and machine learning. A later analysis re-examined previously published TCR beta repertoires from 610 or so donors and added high-resolution HLA genotyping to investigate patterns of TCR occurrence. The later analysis used no new phenotypic data to find candidate immune exposures, relying instead on TCR beta sequences and their occurrence across donors. To decide whether each TCR beta V gene segment behaved as functional or pseudogenic, an earlier analysis of nearly 600 of the donors relied on high-throughput TCR beta sequencing. Alongside the repertoire data, information on donor age, sex, ethnicity and CMV serostatus was compiled. A later genetic analysis used genome-wide SNP genotypes for about 65% of the 666 donors, treating that subset as a discovery cohort. All discovery cohort repertoires had been generated using a single sequencing platform. Class I and class II HLA loci were covered by the typing at four-digit resolution. The number of typed donors differed by locus: about 620-630 for A, B, C, DRB1 and DQB1; 500 to 550 for DQA1; approximately 600 for DPA1; and about 470 for DPB1. Roughly 5 DR-DQ haplotypes were handled as single units for association and clustering because linkage in the cohort was strong. Across some 400 genotyped donors of the cohort, an average of roughly 250,000 unique TCR beta nucleotide sequences per donor were sequenced, and approximately 17% of those sequences were non-productive. The full study reports these points: A later genetic analysis reported fewer N-insertions in productive TCRs among donors in an Asian-associated ancestry cluster than the roughly 640-donor mean. Most TCR sequences were seen in very few donors, while some public TCRs were found in many individuals. A cluster of highly shared sequence variants was judged likely to be a technical artifact of the sequencing pipeline. Correlated functional status among segregating V segments might be attributable to linkage disequilibrium, but an unknown experimental factor could not be ruled out. Because HLA typing was unavailable for some donors at each locus, only the typed subset was used in association tests. A further reported finding was that TCR beta sequences accurately predicted the HLA-A and HLA-B alleles for most subjects in the first cohort. When HLA alleles, especially DR and DQ, strongly co-occurred, TCR associations were difficult to assign to individual alleles. Because counts were too low, fewer than 20 rarely observed V segments, including chromosome 9 orphons, were excluded from the earlier analysis of around 590 of the donors. A later analysis found that TCR association rates varied across HLA loci, with DRB1 alleles showing the most associated TCRs and HLA-C alleles the fewest. A few of the identified cytomegalovirus-associated TCR beta chains were confirmed in vitro to be specific for cytomegalovirus antigens. For the cohort, immune exposure information was limited to CMV serostatus. Only TCR beta chains were sequenced in this cohort, and the absence of alpha or paired-chain data limited detectable features. Several of the top co-occurrence clusters appeared to be linked to parvovirus B19, influenza, CMV and Epstein-Barr virus, according to a later analysis. In the study, about 150 TCR beta chains were listed as associated with cytomegalovirus. In both the original and validation cohorts, the classifier was reported to diagnose cytomegalovirus status with high specificity and sensitivity. The 87-base-pair reads could not distinguish some IMGT-functional V segments, including TRBV6-2 and TRBV6-3, so those segments were excluded. An association between a missense DCLRE1C variant and V-gene and J-gene trimming of TCR beta chains was found in a later genetic analysis and replicated in an independent cohort. A later analysis found that HLA-associated TCR beta chains were more clonally expanded and had lower generation probabilities than equally common non-associated chains. In an earlier analysis of 587 of the donors, most TCR beta V segments appeared in productive rearrangements about 90% or about 30% of the time, broadly matching IMGT annotations. It was suggested by the authors that the approach could potentially be generalized to other disease states and immunological phenotypes. Sequencing depth was assumed to be roughly uniform across donors in the presence/absence analyses, though that assumption may not hold. In a later analysis, most CMV-associated TCR beta chains were found to appear HLA-restricted, with HLA associations seemingly driven largely by CMV exposure. In a later analysis, 15,000 to 20,000 TCR beta sequences were associated with specific HLA alleles at a false discovery rate of 0.05.

Library construction relied on the immunoSEQ multiplex PCR assay. For the multiplex PCR, a mixture combining 60 forward primers for TCR Vbeta segments and 13 reverse primers for TCR Jbeta segments was used. The CDR3 region of rearranged TCR beta genes was amplified from genomic DNA by a multiplex PCR assay. The Illumina HiSeq System was used to sequence the amplified TCR beta libraries as 87-base-pair reads. For the original study's pipeline: Across the 500 to 750 repertoires, a later analysis counted tens of millions of unique TCR beta chains, 9.5 million to 13 million of which were shared by at least two donors. A nearest-neighbor algorithm error-corrected the raw reads and collapsed the reads into unique sequences, merging closely related sequences to remove PCR and sequencing errors. CDR3 sequences were aligned to IMGT reference sequences to assign V, D and J gene segments. For a sequence to be retained, a match of at least six nucleotides to both a V gene segment and a J gene segment was required. A rearrangement was called productive if the CDR3 had no stop codons and remained in frame with V and J, and every other rearrangement was called non-productive. Following IMGT convention, CDR3 was defined as the stretch from the second conserved V-encoded cysteine up to the conserved J-encoded phenylalanine. The earlier analysis of approximately 500 of the donors excluded sequences that lacked an unambiguous match to a single V gene segment. In an earlier analysis of some 590 of the donors, a V segment was called functional when productive rearrangements were above 56.7%, and segregating when the standard deviation between donors exceeded 5%. A statistical classification framework was developed to diagnose cytomegalovirus status using the catalog of TCR beta chain sequences. In a later analysis, TCR nucleotide sequences were compared against IMGT/GENE-DB human TR gene sequences so that V and J genes could be assigned. Using the TCRdist pipeline, a later analysis assigned CDR3 sequences along with most-parsimonious VDJ recombination scenarios. In a later analysis, every TCR beta chain was defined by the combination of its CDR3 amino acid sequence and its V-gene family, and reads without a unique V-gene family were dropped. In a later analysis, around 650 highly shared, low-generation-probability nucleotide sequences were removed to address suspected cross-contamination and a sequencing artifact. For each public chain, a later analysis derived a clonal expansion index from normalized ranks of inferred template counts within each repertoire. A later analysis computed generation probabilities with a VDJ recombination model fitted to out-of-frame rearrangements, and checked the results against IGoR. A later analysis scored TCR-TCR, TCR-HLA and TCR-CMV co-occurrence with hypergeometric tests, applying a repertoire-size bias correction to TCR pairs. False discovery rates were estimated in a later analysis by permuting HLA or CMV assignments 20 times. In a later analysis, co-occurring TCRs were grouped using DBSCAN, with TCRdist sequence similarity added in when clustering inside HLA-allele-positive subsets. Repertoires with fewer than 30,000 or more than 120,000 public chains were left out of co-occurrence clustering, as were about 5 repertoires with anomalous nucleotide sharing. TCRdb limited this immuneACCESS table to in-frame rearrangements with V and J called. A share of clones is missing; checked studies link under half to unresolved V genes, and the rest is unexplained. The DNA was the basis for D and trimming; V, J and clone size are from that table. Here the sample has around 130,000 clones; 70% to 80% occur a single time. The leading ten clones occupy 2% to 2.5% of the sample.

In the case of this clone: What this receptor recognizes is not known. No much larger clone exists at a distance of one base, and base qualities are not known.

The cohort consisted of 670 or so healthy bone marrow donors. At the time of sampling, all cohort members were nominally healthy, though unrecorded immune exposures were likely present. The donor tested CMV seronegative, placing the donor among the 350 or so seronegative members of the cohort. Each donor provided a peripheral blood sample, and peripheral blood mononuclear cells were used for TCR beta sequencing. Genomic DNA was extracted from the blood cell samples with the Qiagen DNeasy Blood Extraction Kit. CDR1 and CDR2 are read off the germline V gene (reference sequence) as PRHDT and FYEKMQ. The CDR3, from cysteine to phenylalanine, totals 16 residues. Only the CDR3 region is kept as DNA, spanning 48 bases read in frame from base 1. Clipping removes 0 bases from V and 5 bases from J, with 8 as the unmatched junction base count.

The clonotype originates from a man between 18 and 35 years old in good health and CMV-seronegative. The sample was PBMCs. The sequence joins TRBV13 to TRBJ2-7, and TRBD2 matches 9 of the central bases. The sequence in DNA is TGTGCCAGCAGCTTAGGCCCGGGACTAGCAGCCCACGAGCAGTACTTC. The translation is CASSLGPGLAAHEQYF.